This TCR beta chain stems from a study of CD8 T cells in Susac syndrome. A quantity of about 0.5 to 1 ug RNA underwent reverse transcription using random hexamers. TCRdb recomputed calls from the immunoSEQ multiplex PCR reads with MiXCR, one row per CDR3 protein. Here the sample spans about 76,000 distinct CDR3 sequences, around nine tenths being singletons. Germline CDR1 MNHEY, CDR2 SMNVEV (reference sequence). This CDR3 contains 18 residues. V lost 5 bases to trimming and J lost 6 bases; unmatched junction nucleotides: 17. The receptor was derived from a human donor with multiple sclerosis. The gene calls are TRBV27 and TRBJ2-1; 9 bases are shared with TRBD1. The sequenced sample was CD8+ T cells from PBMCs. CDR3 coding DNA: TGTGCCAGCAGTCATCAAAGTCTTAGGGACAGGGTGTCCAATGAGCAGTTCTTC. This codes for CASSHQSLRDRVSNEQFF.